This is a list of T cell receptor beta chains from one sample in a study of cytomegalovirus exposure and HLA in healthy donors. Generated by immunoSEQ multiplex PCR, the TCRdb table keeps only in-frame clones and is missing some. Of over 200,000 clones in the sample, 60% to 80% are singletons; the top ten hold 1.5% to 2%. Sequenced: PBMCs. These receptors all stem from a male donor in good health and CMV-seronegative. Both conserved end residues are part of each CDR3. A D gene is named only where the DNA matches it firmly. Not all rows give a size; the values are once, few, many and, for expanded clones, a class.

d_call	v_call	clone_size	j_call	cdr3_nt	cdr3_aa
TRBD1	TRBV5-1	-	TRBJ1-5	TGCGCCAGCAGCCCTGGGACAGGGGGTAGTCAGCCCCAGCATTTT	CASSPGTGGSQPQHF
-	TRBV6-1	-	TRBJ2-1	TGTGCCAGCAGTGAAGTCCTACGGGTTATCAATGAGCAGTTCTTC	CASSEVLRVINEQFF
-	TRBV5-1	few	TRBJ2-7	TGCGCCAGCAGCTCATCATCTGTTCCGAGGGAGAGGGAATTCGAGCAGTACTTC	CASSSSSVPREREFEQYF
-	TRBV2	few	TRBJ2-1	TGTGCCAGCAGTCCACCGGGATTTGGGGAGCAGTTCTTC	CASSPPGFGEQFF
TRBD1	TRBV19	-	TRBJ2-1	TGTGCCAGTAGTACAGGGGGCCGCTCCTACAATGAGCAGTTCTTC	CASSTGGRSYNEQFF
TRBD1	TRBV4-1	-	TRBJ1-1	TGCGCCAGCAGCCAAGAACAGGGGCCAACTGAAGCTTTCTTT	CASSQEQGPTEAFF
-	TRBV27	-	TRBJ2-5	TGTGCCAGCAGTTTACGGGGGTGGGAGACCCAGTACTTC	CASSLRGWETQYF
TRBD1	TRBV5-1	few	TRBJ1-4	TGCGCCAGCAGTATGACAGGGCTGGCTGAAAAACTGTTTTTT	CASSMTGLAEKLFF
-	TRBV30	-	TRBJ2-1	TGTGCCCTGAGGGTGGGGGGGCCCGTCAATGAGCAGTTCTTC	CALRVGGPVNEQFF
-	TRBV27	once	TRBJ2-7	TGTGCCAGCAGTTTACCAATTTCGGGAGAGCAGTACTTC	CASSLPISGEQYF
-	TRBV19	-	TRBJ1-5	TGTGCCAGTAGCTCAAACAGAGACGATCAGCCCCAGCATTTT	CASSSNRDDQPQHF
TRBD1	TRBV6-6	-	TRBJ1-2	TGTGCCAGCAGCTCGGGACAGCTAACTAACTATGGCTACACCTTC	CASSSGQLTNYGYTF
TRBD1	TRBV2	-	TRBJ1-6	TGTGCCAGGCAGGGGGCCGGTTCACCCCTCCACTTT	CARQGAGSPLHF
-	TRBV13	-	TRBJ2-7	TGTGCCAGCAGCCCCCGGAGGGGCGGAAGCTCCTACGAGCAGTACTTC	CASSPRRGGSSYEQYF
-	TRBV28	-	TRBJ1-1	TGTGCCAGCAGTAGCGGGCAGAACACTGAAGCTTTCTTT	CASSSGQNTEAFF
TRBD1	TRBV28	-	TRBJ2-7	TGTGCCAGCAGTTCCGGGACAGGGGATCGGGAGCAGTACTTC	CASSSGTGDREQYF
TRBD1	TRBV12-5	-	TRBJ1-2	TGTGCTAGTGGTGCACTAGGCAGGGGGAAACGTGGCTACACCTTC	CASGALGRGKRGYTF
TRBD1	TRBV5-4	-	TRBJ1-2	TGTGCCAGCAGCCGAGAGACAGGGGTGGACTATGGCTACACCTTC	CASSRETGVDYGYTF
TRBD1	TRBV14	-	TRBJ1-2	TGTGCCAGCAGCCTGGACAGGAGAGCTGAGTGGGGCTACACCTTC	CASSLDRRAEWGYTF
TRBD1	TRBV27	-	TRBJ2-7	TGTGCCAGCGCCGCGACAGGGCGCTACGAGCAGTACTTC	CASAATGRYEQYF